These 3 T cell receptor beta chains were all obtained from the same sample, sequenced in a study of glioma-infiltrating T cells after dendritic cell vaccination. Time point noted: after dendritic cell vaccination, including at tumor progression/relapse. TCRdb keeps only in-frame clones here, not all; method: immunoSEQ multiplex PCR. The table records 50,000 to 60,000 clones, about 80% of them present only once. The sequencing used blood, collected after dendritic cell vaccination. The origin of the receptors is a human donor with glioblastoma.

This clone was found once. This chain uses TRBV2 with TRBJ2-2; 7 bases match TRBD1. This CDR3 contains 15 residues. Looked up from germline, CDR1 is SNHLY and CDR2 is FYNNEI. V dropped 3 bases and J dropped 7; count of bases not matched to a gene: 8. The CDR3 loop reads CASSEWSGGIGELFF. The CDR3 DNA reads TGTGCCAGCAGTGAGTGGTCAGGGGGAATCGGGGAGCTGTTTTTT.

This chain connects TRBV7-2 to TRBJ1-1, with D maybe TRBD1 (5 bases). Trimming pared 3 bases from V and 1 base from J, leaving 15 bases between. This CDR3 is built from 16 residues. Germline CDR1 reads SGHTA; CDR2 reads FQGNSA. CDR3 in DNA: TGTGCCAGCAGCTTGCTGCAGGGCCGGGCGAACACTGAAGCTTTCTTT. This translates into CASSLLQGRANTEAFF.

The CDR3 nucleotides read TGTGCCAGCAGCTTGGCGGGATTAACCTACGAGCAGTACTTC. Residues: CASSLAGLTYEQYF. The chain carries TRBV5-4 and TRBJ2-5; perhaps TRBD2 as D (5 bases). The J call may be wrong; the DNA end is better matched by TRBJ2-7. This CDR3 has 14 residues. The germline gives CDR1 SGHNT, CDR2 YYREEE (reference sequence).